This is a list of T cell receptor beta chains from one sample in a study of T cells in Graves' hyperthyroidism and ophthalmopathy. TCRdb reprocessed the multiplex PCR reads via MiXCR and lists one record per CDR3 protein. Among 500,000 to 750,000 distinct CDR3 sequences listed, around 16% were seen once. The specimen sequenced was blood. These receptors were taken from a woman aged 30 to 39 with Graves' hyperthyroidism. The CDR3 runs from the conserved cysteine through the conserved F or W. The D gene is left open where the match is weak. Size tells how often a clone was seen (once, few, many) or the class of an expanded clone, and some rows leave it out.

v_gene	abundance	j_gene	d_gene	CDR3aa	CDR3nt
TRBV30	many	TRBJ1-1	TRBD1	CACRGGGTEAFF	TGTGCCTGTAGAGGGGGCGGCACTGAAGCTTTCTTT
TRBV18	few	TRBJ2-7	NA	CASSPQGREQYF	TGTGCCAGCTCACCACAGGGTCGCGAGCAGTACTTC
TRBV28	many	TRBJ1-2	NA	CASSSAQGTGYTF	TGTGCCAGCAGTTCAGCCCAGGGGACGGGCTACACCTTC
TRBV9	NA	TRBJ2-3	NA	CASSVDAPRGTDTQYF	TGTGCCAGCAGCGTAGACGCCCCCCGGGGCACAGATACGCAGTATTTT
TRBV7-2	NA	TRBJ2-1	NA	CASSLGRYNEQSF	TGTGCCAGCAGCTTAGGTCGATACAATGAGCAGTCCTTC
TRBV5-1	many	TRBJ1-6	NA	CASSLEADSPLHF	TGCGCCAGCAGCTTGGAGGCGGATTCACCCCTCCACTTT
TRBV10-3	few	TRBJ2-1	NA	CAISERRGNNEQFF	TGTGCCATCAGTGAGCGGAGGGGAAACAATGAGCAGTTCTTC
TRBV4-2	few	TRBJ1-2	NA	CASSRGGSNYGYTF	TGTGCCAGCAGCCGAGGGGGGTCGAACTATGGCTACACCTTC
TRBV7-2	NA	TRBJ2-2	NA	CASSEEGRGTGELFF	TGTGCCAGCAGTGAAGAAGGACGAGGAACCGGGGAGCTGTTTTTT
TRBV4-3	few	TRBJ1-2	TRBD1	CASSHRTGTNYGYTF	TGCGCCAGCAGCCATCGGACAGGGACTAACTATGGCTACACCTTC
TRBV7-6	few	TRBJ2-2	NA	CASSLGGSRELFF	TGTGCCAGCAGCTTAGGCGGGTCTCGGGAGCTGTTTTTT
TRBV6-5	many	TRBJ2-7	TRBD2	CASSYGWAGGPYEQYF	TGTGCCAGCAGTTACGGGTGGGCGGGAGGTCCCTACGAGCAGTACTTC
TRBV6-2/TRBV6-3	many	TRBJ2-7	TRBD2	CASVLAGTYEQYF	TGTGCCAGCGTACTAGCGGGAACCTACGAGCAGTACTTC
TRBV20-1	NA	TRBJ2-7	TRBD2	CSLAGGGNTYEQYF	TGCAGTCTAGCCGGGGGGGGAAACACCTACGAGCAGTACTTC
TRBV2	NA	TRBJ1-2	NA	CASSVRYGHTF	TGTGCCAGCAGTGTTCGCTATGGCCACACCTTC
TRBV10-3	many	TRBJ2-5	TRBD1	CAISGGTGGETQYF	TGTGCCATCAGTGGCGGGACAGGGGGAGAGACCCAGTACTTC
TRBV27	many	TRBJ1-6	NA	CASSLWDPGNNSPLHF	TGTGCCAGCAGTTTATGGGATCCGGGGAATAATTCACCCCTCCACTTT
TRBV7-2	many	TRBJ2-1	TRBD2	CASSFRSGRGSYNEQFF	TGTGCCAGCAGCTTCCGTAGCGGGAGGGGCTCCTACAATGAGCAGTTCTTC
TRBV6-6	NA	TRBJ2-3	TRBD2	CASSYNAPGLAGGRDTQYF	TGTGCCAGCAGTTACAATGCTCCGGGACTAGCGGGAGGGAGAGATACGCAGTATTTT
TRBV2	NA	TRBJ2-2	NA	CASSEAWRNTGELFF	TGTGCCAGCAGTGAAGCGTGGCGGAACACCGGGGAGCTGTTTTTT
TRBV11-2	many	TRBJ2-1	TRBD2	CASSHGLAGYNEQFF	TGTGCCAGCAGCCACGGACTAGCAGGGTACAATGAGCAGTTCTTC
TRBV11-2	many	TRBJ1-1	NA	CASSSVNTEAFF	TGTGCCAGCAGCTCGGTGAACACTGAAGCTTTCTTT
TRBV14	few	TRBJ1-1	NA	CASSADRRLLNTEAFF	TGTGCCAGCAGCGCTGACAGGCGTCTTTTGAACACTGAAGCTTTCTTT
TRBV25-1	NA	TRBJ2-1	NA	CASSEYTRNNEQFF	TGTGCCAGCAGTGAATATACACGGAACAATGAGCAGTTCTTC
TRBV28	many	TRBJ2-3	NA	CASSRAGGANADTQYF	TGTGCCAGCAGTAGAGCCGGCGGGGCGAACGCAGATACGCAGTATTTT